This T cell receptor beta chain derives from a study of shared clonotypes between healthy human individuals. Points from the study as a whole: It was only blood that was sampled, and tissue repertoires likely differ.

Comments on this clone: Its target is not known.

Libraries were prepared by immunoSEQ multiplex PCR; TCRdb keeps only in-frame clonotypes and omits some of them. The sample includes approximately 240,000 clones, 60% to 80% of them seen just once. V was shortened by 8 bases and J by 3 bases, with 17 bases between the two germline ends. The germline V gene encodes CDR1 MNHNS and CDR2 SASEGT. The CDR3 is 14 amino acids. Source material: memory CD4+ T cells sorted from blood. The sample's subset: CD45RA-negative fraction. The clonotype originates from a man under 40 in good health. The chain recombines TRBV6-1 with TRBJ2-7; D may be TRBD2 (6 bases). The CDR3 is CASGLVAANYEQYF. CDR3 DNA: TGTGCCAGCGGCTTGGTAGCGGCCAACTACGAGCAGTACTTC.